Presented here are 24 T cell receptor beta chains from one specimen sequenced in a study of early stage breast cancer tumors. Here immunoSEQ multiplex PCR was the method, and the copy in TCRdb shows in-frame clones only, minus some. The sample carries 23,000 or so clones, 60% to 70% recorded once. Source material: breast tumor tissue. These TCRs come from a person in their sixties or seventies with breast cancer.

This rearrangement joins TRBV2 to TRBJ2-2; TRBD1 agrees at 8 bases. In germline, CDR1 is SNHLY, CDR2 FYNNEI. The J segment lost 5 bases and the V segment lost 8 bases, leaving 1 base of the junction unmatched. This CDR3 comprises 12 residues. The CDR3 bases are TGTGCCAGCGACAGGGGAACCGGGGAGCTGTTTTTT. Its protein is CASDRGTGELFF.

This rearrangement joins TRBV10-3 to TRBJ2-1; D uncertain. This CDR3 has 14 amino acids. V lost 7 bases, J lost 4 bases, and 14 bases lay in between. The germline CDR1 and CDR2 sequences are ENHRY and SYGVKD. The CDR3 DNA follows: TGTGCCATCATTTCCGCGGAAAAATACAATGAGCAGTTCTTC. Translated, it gives CAIISAEKYNEQFF.

This clone rates as medium-sized. The chain joins TRBV27 to TRBJ1-1; D not certain. The germline gives CDR1 MNHEY, CDR2 SMNVEV (reference sequence). V was shortened by 2 bases and J by 6 bases, with 13 bases between the two germline ends. The CDR3 is made up of 14 amino acids. CDR3 nucleotide sequence: TGTGCCAGCAGTTTACCAGGTAGACCCGCTGAAGCTTTCTTT. It is translated as CASSLPGRPAEAFF.

The rearrangement joins TRBV19 to TRBJ2-5; 9 bases are a match to TRBD2. With 0 bases clipped from V and 5 bases from J, the junction kept 4 bases outside the gene matches. CDR1 is LNHDA, CDR2 SQIVND, per germline (reference sequence). This CDR3 contains 15 residues. For the CDR3, the DNA is TGTGCCAGTAGTATAGAGCCTAGCGGGGTGGAGACCCAGTACTTC. Its translation: CASSIEPSGVETQYF.

This chain links TRBV6-5 with TRBJ2-7; TRBD1 might be the D (6 bases). Germline V lookup: CDR1 MNHEY, CDR2 SVGAGI. The CDR3 totals 14 residues. The V end was cut by 0 bases, the J end by 5 bases, with 11 bases between. This CDR3 reads CASSYSNRVHEQYF. CDR3 bases: TGTGCCAGCAGTTACTCGAACAGGGTCCACGAGCAGTACTTC.

The chain is built from TRBV2 and TRBJ1-1, with D possibly matching TRBD1 (5 bases). Trimming removed 3 bases at V and 10 bases at J, with 12 bases between. CDR1 and CDR2 from the germline V gene are SNHLY and FYNNEI. The CDR3 is 12 amino acids. The CDR3 sequence is CASSDQGPRAFF. CDR3 bases: TGTGCCAGCAGTGATCAGGGCCCGAGAGCTTTCTTT.

The chain carries TRBV5-4 and TRBJ2-1; a possible D gene is TRBD2 (6 bases). Trimming pared 5 bases from V and 10 bases from J, leaving 19 bases between. Looked up from germline, CDR1 is SGHNT and CDR2 is YYREEE (reference sequence). The CDR3 spans 14 residues. DNA of the CDR3: TGTGCCAGCAGGGATGGGGACTCGTTGGGGGAGCAGTTCTTC. Its translation is CASRDGDSLGEQFF.

J is TRBJ2-7 and V is TRBV15; 10 nucleotides line up with TRBD1. The V gene's germline CDR1 is LNHNV and CDR2 YYDKDF (reference sequence). This CDR3 region has 14 residues. J gave up 6 bases and V 7 bases, and 9 bases lay outside the gene matches. The CDR3 coding sequence is TGTGCCACCACAGGGACAGGGGAGTGGGGCGAGCAGTACTTC. This translates into CATTGTGEWGEQYF.

This clone was observed a single time. CDR3 DNA sequence: TGCGCCAGCAGTGACTCACAAAGCTCTGGAAACACCATATATTTT. It translates to CASSDSQSSGNTIYF. The J gene is TRBJ1-3, the V gene TRBV10-2; D uncertain. Deletions cut 3 bases from V and 0 bases from J, with 9 bases between. The CDR3 is made up of 15 amino acids. The germline V gene has CDR1 WSHSY and CDR2 SAAADI.

This chain connects TRBV5-1 to TRBJ2-3; D uncertain. Per germline, CDR1 SGHRS and CDR2 YFSETQ. This CDR3 spans 14 amino acids. V was clipped by 4 bases and J by 1 base, with 10 bases between them. DNA for the CDR3: TGCGCCAGCAGCCGTCCACATGGCACAGATACGCAGTATTTT. It specifies CASSRPHGTDTQYF.

The gene calls are TRBV4-3 and TRBJ1-2, with D possibly being TRBD1 (5 bases). The germline CDR1 and CDR2 sequences are LGHNA and YSLEER. Between the trimmed V and J ends, which lost 0 bases and 7 bases, there was a span of 15 bases. CDR3 length equals 15 residues. In nucleotides, the CDR3 is TGCGCCAGCAGCCAAGACCAAGTGACAGTGCTTGGCTACACCTTC. Translated: CASSQDQVTVLGYTF.

The chain is built from TRBV15 and TRBJ1-1; D remains ambiguous. In germline, CDR1 is LNHNV, CDR2 YYDKDF (reference sequence). The V and J ends lost 3 bases and 1 base respectively, with 6 bases between them. CDR3 length: 13 residues. In DNA, the CDR3 is TGTGCCACCAGCAGGGGGAGGAACACTGAAGCTTTCTTT. Translating it yields CATSRGRNTEAFF. Complete variable domain (other parts from reference TRBV15 and TRBJ1-1): DAMVIQNPRYQVTQFGKPVTLSCSQTLNHNVMYWYQQKSSQAPKLLFHYYDKDFNNEADTPDNFQSRRPNTSFCFLDIRSPGLGDTAMYLCATSRGRNTEAFFGQGTRLTVV.

The chain is built from TRBV5-4 and TRBJ2-3; the match to TRBD2 covers 10 bases. V gave up 6 bases and J gave up 1 base; unmatched junction bases: 5. This CDR3 comprises 15 residues. Germline CDR1 is SGHNT and CDR2 is YYREEE (reference sequence). In DNA form, the CDR3 reads TGTGCCAGCAACCCCGGGACTAGCGGCACAGATACGCAGTATTTT. Translated, it gives CASNPGTSGTDTQYF.

The genes are TRBV5-1 and TRBJ1-1; D gene ambiguous. CDR3 length: 13 amino acids. Germline CDR1 and CDR2: SGHRS and YFSETQ. V was cut by 1 base and J by 1 base, with 5 bases left in between. The CDR3 coding sequence is TGCGCCAGCAGCTTGCAACAGAACACTGAAGCTTTCTTT. Its translation is CASSLQQNTEAFF.

V gene TRBV5-8 combines with J gene TRBJ1-2, with TRBD1 matching 9 bases. Trimming cost V 4 bases and J 3 bases; bases outside gene matches: 7. This CDR3 is built from 15 residues. CDR1 is SGHTS and CDR2 is YDEGEE in the germline V gene. The CDR3 DNA reads TGTGCCAGCAGCCAACGGACAGGGGATCACTATGGCTACACCTTC. It yields the protein CASSQRTGDHYGYTF.

This clone has just a few counts. The CDR3 region is CASGLVLDGFNEQFF. The CDR3 bases are TGTGCTAGTGGTTTGGTTCTAGATGGTTTCAATGAGCAGTTCTTC. The chain carries TRBV12-5 and TRBJ2-1; no firm D call. The CDR3 length is 15 residues. Germline V gene sequence: CDR1 LGHNT, CDR2 FRNRAP. V shed 0 bases and J shed 6 bases, with 12 bases lying between them.

The gene calls are TRBV5-8 and TRBJ1-2, with TRBD1 as a possible D gene (5 bases). V was clipped by 4 bases and J by 3 bases, with 16 bases between them. The CDR3 is 15 amino acids. CDR1 and CDR2 from the germline V gene are SGHTS and YDEGEE. For the CDR3, the DNA is TGTGCCAGCAGCATGGGGACCGCGGGTGACTATGGCTACACCTTC. Translation: CASSMGTAGDYGYTF. Based on the CDR3 plus reference TRBV5-8 and TRBJ1-2, the full variable domain is EAGVTQSPTHLIKTRGQQATLRCSPISGHTSVYWYQQALGLGLQFLLWYDEGEERNRGNFPPRFSGRQFPNYSSELNVNALELEDSALYLCASSMGTAGDYGYTFGSGTRLTVV.

The J gene is TRBJ2-7, the V gene TRBV7-2; TRBD2 agrees at 8 bases. The trim removed 6 bases at V and 5 bases at J, leaving 6 bases unmatched. This CDR3 comprises 13 residues. From germline, CDR1 is SGHTA and CDR2 FQGNSA. The CDR3 loop is CASSTGLGNEQYF. The CDR3 nucleotides read TGTGCCAGCAGTACGGGACTAGGAAACGAGCAGTACTTC.

The chain is built from TRBV29-1 and TRBJ2-1; 11 bases line up with TRBD2. The CDR3 loop spans 13 amino acids. CDR1 is SQVTM, CDR2 ANQGSEA, per germline. V was clipped by 6 bases and J by 12 bases; unmatched bases: 10. CDR3 sequence: CSVTSGSFMMQFF. As DNA, the CDR3 is TGCAGCGTCACTAGCGGGAGTTTCATGATGCAGTTCTTC.

This clone was recorded a few times. The chain combines TRBV6-6 with TRBJ2-3; 8 bases map to TRBD2. CDR1 is MNHNY and CDR2 is SVGAGI in the germline V gene (reference sequence). The length of the CDR3 is 15 residues. The V gene end was trimmed by 10 bases and the J gene end by 6 bases; junction bases not matched to a gene: 15. This CDR3 reads CATTQQAGGRDTQYF. The CDR3 nucleotides are TGTGCCACCACCCAACAGGCGGGAGGTCGGGATACGCAGTATTTT.

The genes are TRBV18 and TRBJ2-5; TRBD1 matches at 7 bases. Germline V gene lookup returns CDR1 KGHSH and CDR2 LQKENI. The CDR3 runs to 13 residues. Trimming cost V 5 bases and J 5 bases; bases outside gene matches: 5. The CDR3 region is CASSKQGTETQYF. The CDR3 DNA reads TGTGCCAGCTCAAAACAGGGGACCGAGACCCAGTACTTC.

The rearrangement links TRBV2 to TRBJ1-2, with D possibly matching TRBD1 (5 bases). Germline loops: CDR1 SNHLY, CDR2 FYNNEI. The CDR3 spans 14 residues. Trimming took 3 bases from V and 1 from J, leaving 9 bases between them. The CDR3 nucleotides read TGTGCCAGCAGTGATCGAGACAGTAACTATGGCTACACCTTC. Residues: CASSDRDSNYGYTF. Full variable domain (rest looked up from reference TRBV2 and TRBJ1-2): EPEVTQTPSHQVTQMGQEVILRCVPISNHLYFYWYRQILGQKVEFLVSFYNNEISEKSEIFDDQFSVERPDGSNFTLKIRSTKLEDSAMYFCASSDRDSNYGYTFGSGTRLTVV.

The V call is TRBV18, the J call TRBJ2-7; the match to TRBD1 covers 11 bases. CDR3 length: 14 amino acids. The germline CDR1 and CDR2 sequences are KGHSH and LQKENI. Unmatched junction bases numbered 6, after V lost 6 bases and J lost 5 bases. The CDR3 nucleotides read TGTGCCAGCTCCCTGGACAGGGGGCTGAACGAGCAGTACTTC. It translates to CASSLDRGLNEQYF.

This clone has more than one count but fewer than ten. The CDR3 spells CASSQRLTGELFF. The CDR3 region has the DNA TGTGCCAGCAGCCAGCGACTCACCGGGGAGCTGTTTTTT. V usage is TRBV9 and J usage is TRBJ2-2; D is ambiguous. V was shortened by 4 bases and J by 4 bases, with 8 bases between the two germline ends. The V gene's germline CDR1 is SGDLS and CDR2 YYNGEE. The CDR3 covers 13 residues. Looking up the rest from reference TRBV9 and TRBJ2-2 gives the full variable domain: DSGVTQTPKHLITATGQRVTLRCSPRSGDLSVYWYQQSLDQGLQFLIQYYNGEERAKGNILERFSAQQFPDLHSELNLSSLELGDSALYFCASSQRLTGELFFGEGSRLTVL.